This T cell receptor beta chain was sequenced in a study of T cell changes during pregnancy in multiple sclerosis. This CDR3 has 15 amino acids. The germline CDR1 and CDR2 sequences are SGHRS and YFSETQ. V was clipped by 2 bases and J by 2 bases; unmatched bases: 3. Repertoires were generated with immunoSEQ multiplex PCR, while TCRdb's copy carries only in-frame clones and drops some. The profile shows under 80,000 clones, more than 85% of them singletons. V gene TRBV5-1 combines with J gene TRBJ2-5, with TRBD2 identical over 10 bases. The sample in question was peripheral blood, obtained in the second trimester of pregnancy. The sequence was obtained from a female donor with multiple sclerosis, enrolled in a pregnancy study. CDR3 DNA: TGCGCCAGCAGCTTACTAGCGGGGTCTCAAGAGACCCAGTACTTC. This sequence encodes CASSLLAGSQETQYF.